This entry is about one TCR beta chain. No antigen is known for it. The CDR3 runs to 15 residues. The germline CDR1 and CDR2 sequences are SGHDT and YYEEEE. J was trimmed by 9 bases and V by 4 bases; bases with no gene match: 6. Sample treatment: oral pan-JAK inhibitor, 5-10 mg twice daily. After isolation, RNA underwent reverse transcription to generate cDNA as the sequencing template. Measured with immunoSEQ multiplex PCR; TCRdb has only the in-frame clones, and not every one. The profile shows about 190,000 clones, about 60% of them singletons. This sample is part of a study of CD8+ T cells in alopecia areata. Study-wide context: Treatment of the treated patients consisted of oral tofacitinib, 5 to 10 mg twice daily.

Study results and caveats: Administration of tofacitinib significantly diminished scalp clonality and expanded CD8+ clones within the top 100.

The chain employs TRBV5-6 and TRBJ2-1; TRBD2 aligns across 14 bases. This receptor was taken from a human donor with alopecia areata. Here the sequenced sample was CD8+ T cells sorted from blood, taken at week 24, from a patient treated with tofacitinib. CDR3: CASSLGGLAGVEQFF. The CDR3 region has the DNA TGTGCCAGCAGCCTTGGGGGACTAGCGGGGGTTGAGCAGTTCTTC.